Sequencing of this TCR beta chain was carried out in a study of CD4+ T cells in melanoma. Study-wide results and limits: CD8+ T cell, macrophage and B cell function reportedly correlated with neoantigen-specific CD4+ T cells. Neoantigen-specific CD4+ T cells in melanoma reportedly had diverse differentiation states.

Trimming removed 0 bases at V and 1 base at J, with 16 bases between. Germline CDR1 and CDR2: SGHNT and YYREEE (reference sequence). CDR3 size: 17 residues. Regarding this clone: No antigen is known for it.

Repertoires were generated with immunoSEQ multiplex PCR, while TCRdb's copy carries only in-frame clones and drops some. The sample lists roughly 11,000 clones; just over 65% were seen once. Source material: cells from a culture (not recorded whether cultured in vitro). The chain couples TRBV5-4 to TRBJ1-1; perhaps TRBD1 as D (5 bases). This clonotype was sampled from a human donor with melanoma. The CDR3 DNA is TGTGCCAGCAGCTTGGTATACGGCGGGACGGGGAACACTGAAGCTTTCTTT. This codes for CASSLVYGGTGNTEAFF.